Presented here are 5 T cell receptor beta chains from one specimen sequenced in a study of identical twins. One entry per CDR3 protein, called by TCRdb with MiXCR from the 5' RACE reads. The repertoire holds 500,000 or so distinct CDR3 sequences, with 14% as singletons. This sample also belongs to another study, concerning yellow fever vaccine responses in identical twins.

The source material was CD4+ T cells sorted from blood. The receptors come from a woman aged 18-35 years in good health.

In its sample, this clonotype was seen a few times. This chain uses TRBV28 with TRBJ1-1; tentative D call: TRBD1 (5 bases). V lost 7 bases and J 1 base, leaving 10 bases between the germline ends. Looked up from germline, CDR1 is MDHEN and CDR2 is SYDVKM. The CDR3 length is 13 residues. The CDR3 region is CASKRQSNTEAFF. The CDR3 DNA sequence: TGTGCCAGCAAAAGACAGTCGAACACTGAAGCTTTCTTT.

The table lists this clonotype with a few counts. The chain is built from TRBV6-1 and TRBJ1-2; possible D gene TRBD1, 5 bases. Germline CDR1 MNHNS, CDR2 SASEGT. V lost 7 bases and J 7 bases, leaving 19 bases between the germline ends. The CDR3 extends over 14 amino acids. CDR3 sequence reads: CASIDLGGTLGYTF. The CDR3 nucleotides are TGTGCCAGCATAGATTTGGGCGGGACCCTTGGCTACACCTTC.

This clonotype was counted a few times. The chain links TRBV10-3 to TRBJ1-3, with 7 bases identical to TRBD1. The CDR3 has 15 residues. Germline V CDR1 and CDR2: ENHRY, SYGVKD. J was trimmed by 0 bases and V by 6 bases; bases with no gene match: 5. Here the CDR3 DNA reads TGTGCCATCAGCCAACAGGGGAACTCTGGAAACACCATATATTTT. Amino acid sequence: CAISQQGNSGNTIYF.

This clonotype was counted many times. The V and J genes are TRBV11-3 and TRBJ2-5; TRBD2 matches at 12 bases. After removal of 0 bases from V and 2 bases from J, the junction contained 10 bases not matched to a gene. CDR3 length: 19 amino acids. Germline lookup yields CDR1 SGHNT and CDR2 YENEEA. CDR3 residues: CASSLDERLAGEWQETQYF. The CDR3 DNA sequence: TGTGCCAGCAGCTTAGATGAGAGACTAGCGGGGGAATGGCAAGAGACCCAGTACTTC.

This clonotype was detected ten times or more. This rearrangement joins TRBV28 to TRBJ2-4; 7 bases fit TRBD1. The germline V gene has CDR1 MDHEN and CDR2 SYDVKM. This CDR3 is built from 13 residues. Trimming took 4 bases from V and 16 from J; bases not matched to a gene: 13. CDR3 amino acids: CASSSMTGPENYF. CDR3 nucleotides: TGTGCCAGCAGTTCCATGACAGGGCCGGAGAATTACTTC.